Below, 25 T cell receptor beta chains from the same sample are listed, as sequenced in a study of CD8 T cells in Susac syndrome. With random hexamers, roughly 0.5 to 1 ug RNA was reverse transcribed. TCRdb fed the immunoSEQ multiplex PCR reads into MiXCR, producing one record per CDR3 protein. This sample has 120,000 to 150,000 distinct CDR3 sequences, with roughly 95% found just once. The sequencing input was CD4+ T cells from PBMCs. These receptors all come from a human donor with Susac syndrome.

V usage is TRBV29-1 and J usage is TRBJ1-1; TRBD1 matches 9 bases. The CDR3 runs 12 residues. V was clipped by 7 bases and J by 1 base; unmatched bases: 1. From germline, CDR1 is SQVTM and CDR2 ANQGSEA. CDR3 sequence: CSAGQGNTEAFF. CDR3 bases: TGCAGCGCGGGACAGGGGAACACTGAAGCTTTCTTT.

CDR3 in amino acids: CSARDASGRYEQFF. Written as DNA, the CDR3 is TGCAGTGCTAGAGATGCTAGCGGGAGATATGAGCAGTTCTTC. This chain connects TRBV20-1 to TRBJ2-1, with 10 positions matching TRBD2. Looked up from germline, CDR1 is DFQATT and CDR2 is SNEGSKA (reference sequence). This CDR3 is built from 14 residues. The V segment lost 0 bases and the J segment 8 bases; nucleotides outside the gene matches: 4.

The V call is TRBV7-3, the J call TRBJ2-1; a weak D match, TRBD1 (6 bases). V lost 4 bases and J lost 7, with 11 bases in between. The CDR3 consists of 13 residues. Germline values: CDR1 SGHTA, CDR2 FQGTGA. CDR3 protein: CASSSQGRNEQFF. In DNA, the CDR3 is TGTGCCAGCAGCTCCCAGGGGCGGAATGAGCAGTTCTTC. Together with reference TRBV7-3 and TRBJ2-1, the CDR3 gives the full variable domain: GAGVSQTPSNKVTEKGKYVELRCDPISGHTALYWYRQSLGQGPEFLIYFQGTGAADDSGLPNDRFFAVRPEGSVSTLKIQRTERGDSAVYLCASSSQGRNEQFFGPGTRLTVL.

This chain joins TRBV5-1 and TRBJ2-7; perhaps TRBD1 as D (6 bases). Germline values: CDR1 SGHRS, CDR2 YFSETQ. There are 14 residues in the CDR3. The ends were cut back, 2 bases at V and 2 bases at J, with 11 bases in the middle. This chain's CDR3 is CASSFSGTPYEQYF. Written as DNA, the CDR3 is TGCGCCAGCAGCTTTTCCGGGACACCCTACGAGCAGTACTTC.

The genes are TRBV6-4 and TRBJ2-2; no clear D gene. The ends were cut back, 8 bases at V and 1 base at J, with 8 bases in the middle. Germline V gene sequence: CDR1 MRHNA, CDR2 SNTAGT. The CDR3 extends over 13 amino acids. The CDR3 spells CASRFQNTGELFF. Written as DNA, the CDR3 is TGTGCCAGCCGGTTTCAGAACACCGGGGAGCTGTTTTTT.

The chain is built from TRBV2 and TRBJ2-1; D possibly uses TRBD1 or TRBD2 (5 bases each). The CDR3 spans 14 residues. Germline V gives CDR1 SNHLY, CDR2 FYNNEI. V lost 3 bases and J 5 bases, leaving 11 bases between the germline ends. This CDR3 is CASSESGRHNEQFF. CDR3 DNA: TGTGCCAGCAGTGAGTCGGGACGTCACAATGAGCAGTTCTTC.

The chain uses TRBV28 and TRBJ2-3; 10 bases map to TRBD2. Germline V gene lookup returns CDR1 MDHEN and CDR2 SYDVKM. The CDR3 is 15 residues long. Unmatched junction bases numbered 5, after V lost 3 bases and J lost 5 bases. CDR3 in amino acids: CASSLMSGRGDTQYF. CDR3 in DNA: TGTGCCAGCAGTTTGATGAGCGGGAGGGGAGATACGCAGTATTTT.

CDR3 nucleotide sequence: TGTGCCAGCAACCCCAGGGCGGGAGCTTACAATGAGCAGTTCTTC. This translates into CASNPRAGAYNEQFF. The genes are TRBV5-4 and TRBJ2-1; 7 nucleotides line up with TRBD2. The trim removed 6 bases at V and 4 bases at J, leaving 10 bases unmatched. The germline V gene encodes CDR1 SGHNT and CDR2 YYREEE (reference sequence). There are 15 residues in the CDR3.

This clonotype showed up just a few times. V and J are TRBV29-1 and TRBJ2-3, with a weak D call TRBD2 (7 bases). Trimming removed 4 bases at V and 1 base at J, with 12 bases between. This CDR3 has 14 amino acids. Germline lookup yields CDR1 SQVTM and CDR2 ANQGSEA. DNA for the CDR3: TGCAGCGTTGGGTTAGGGGGGGGCACAGATACGCAGTATTTT. Protein: CSVGLGGGTDTQYF.

V and J are TRBV12-3 or TRBV12-4 and TRBJ1-6; D gene uncertain. The CDR3 is made up of 13 amino acids. Trimming took off 6 bases at V and 6 bases at J, with 9 bases between the two ends. The CDR3 loop reads CASRMGGNSPLHF. CDR3 bases: TGTGCCAGCAGGATGGGTGGTAATTCACCCCTCCACTTT.

The rearrangement links TRBV5-4 to TRBJ1-2; D not resolved. The germline gives CDR1 SGHNT, CDR2 YYREEE (reference sequence). The CDR3 consists of 14 residues. V dropped 2 bases and J dropped 5 bases, with 13 bases sitting between them. In DNA form, the CDR3 reads TGTGCCAGCAGCTTAGACGCAGGACCTTATGGCTACACCTTC. Protein: CASSLDAGPYGYTF.

The genes are TRBV21-1 and TRBJ1-1. TRBV21-1 is a recognized pseudogene. This CDR3 region has 15 residues. The CDR3 region is CASSIGSGHEAEAFF. CDR3 nucleotides: TGTGCCAGCAGCATCGGAAGCGGGCATGAAGCTGAAGCTTTCTTT.

This chain uses TRBV3-1 with TRBJ2-7; 13 bases are shared with TRBD2. This CDR3 spans 16 amino acids. CDR1 is LGHDT and CDR2 is YNNKEL in the germline V gene (reference sequence). J gave up 4 bases and V 1 base, and 4 bases lay outside the gene matches. CDR3 sequence: CASSQGLAGGKYEQYF. The DNA for the CDR3 is TGTGCCAGCAGCCAAGGACTAGCGGGAGGTAAATACGAGCAGTACTTC.

The sample holds one count of this clonotype. The J gene is TRBJ2-1, the V gene TRBV5-1, with TRBD2 matching 9 bases. The CDR3 is 18 residues long. The J segment lost 0 bases and the V segment lost 0 bases, leaving 7 bases of the junction unmatched. In germline, CDR1 is SGHRS, CDR2 YFSETQ. DNA for the CDR3: TGCGCCAGCAGCTTGGCCAGACTAGCGGCAAGCTCCTACAATGAGCAGTTCTTC. This gives the protein CASSLARLAASSYNEQFF.

The chain links TRBV28 to TRBJ1-2; D remains unclear. V was pared by 1 base and J by 2 bases, with 2 bases between. Germline values: CDR1 MDHEN, CDR2 SYDVKM. The CDR3 consists of 12 residues. The CDR3 sequence is CASSLFNYGYTF. CDR3 nucleotide sequence: TGTGCCAGCAGTTTATTCAACTATGGCTACACCTTC.

This clonotype was found once. The chain has TRBV3-1 and TRBJ2-1; D possibly corresponds to TRBD2 (6 bases). V was shortened by 4 bases and J by 2 bases, with 15 bases between the two germline ends. Germline loops: CDR1 LGHDT, CDR2 YNNKEL (reference sequence). This CDR3 comprises 16 residues. CDR3 sequence (DNA): TGTGCCAGCAGCCCGCCCCTAGCGACAACCTACAATGAGCAGTTCTTC. It specifies CASSPPLATTYNEQFF.

V is TRBV12-3 or TRBV12-4 and J is TRBJ1-4, with D possibly being TRBD1 (5 bases). V gave up 6 bases and J gave up 7 bases, with 12 bases separating them. The CDR3 runs 13 residues. The DNA of the CDR3 is TGTGCCAGCAGCCGCGGGGCTGGTGAAAAACTGTTTTTT. Its protein is CASSRGAGEKLFF.

The V and J genes are TRBV28 and TRBJ2-5; TRBD2 might be the D (6 bases). Germline V lookup: CDR1 MDHEN, CDR2 SYDVKM. The CDR3 spans 16 residues. V lost 7 bases and J lost 5, with 23 bases in between. The CDR3 loop reads CASTPGRRAGGETQYF. The CDR3 coding sequence is TGTGCCAGCACCCCCGGTAGGAGGGCCGGGGGTGAGACCCAGTACTTC.

CDR3 residues: CASSIRSYNEQFF. DNA of the CDR3: TGTGCCAGTAGTATTCGCTCCTACAATGAGCAGTTCTTC. This chain links TRBV19 with TRBJ2-1; D remains unclear. V lost 3 bases to trimming and J lost 0 bases, with 3 bases between them. This CDR3 region has 13 residues. Germline loops: CDR1 LNHDA, CDR2 SQIVND (reference sequence).

V gene TRBV20-1 combines with J gene TRBJ2-3; the D call may be TRBD1 or TRBD2 (6 bases each). CDR3 length: 12 amino acids. CDR1 and CDR2 (germline): DFQATT, SNEGSKA (reference sequence). The V gene lost 7 bases and the J gene lost 9 bases, with 17 bases spanning the gap. CDR3 loop: CSVYGGLGTQYF. The CDR3 DNA reads as TGCAGTGTCTATGGGGGGCTGGGAACGCAGTATTTT.

The rearrangement links TRBV29-1 to TRBJ2-5; a possible D gene is TRBD1 (6 bases). The V end was cut by 4 bases, the J end by 4 bases, with 13 bases between. The CDR3 totals 13 residues. The V gene's germline CDR1 is SQVTM and CDR2 ANQGSEA. The CDR3 loop reads CSVVRGTGETQYF. For the CDR3, the DNA is TGCAGCGTTGTTAGGGGGACGGGAGAGACCCAGTACTTC.

The chain links TRBV18 to TRBJ1-2, with 9 bases lining up with TRBD1. CDR1 is KGHSH, CDR2 LQKENI, per germline. The CDR3 is 15 amino acids. Losses at the gene ends were 5 bases for V and 5 bases for J; bases not matched to a gene: 9. This CDR3 is CASSTDRGGAYGYTF. The CDR3 DNA follows: TGTGCCAGCTCAACGGACAGGGGAGGAGCGTATGGCTACACCTTC.

The V call is TRBV4-1, the J call TRBJ1-5; D gene uncertain. Trimming took off 0 bases at V and 3 bases at J, with 12 bases between the two ends. Germline CDR1 is MGHRA and CDR2 is YSYEKL. This CDR3 contains 16 residues. The CDR3 DNA follows: TGCGCCAGCAGCCAAGATCTCGTGCCTTTCAATCAGCCCCAGCATTTT. Encoded protein: CASSQDLVPFNQPQHF.

This chain links TRBV7-7 with TRBJ2-1; weak D call: TRBD2 (5 bases). Trimming took off 1 base at V and 5 bases at J, with 18 bases between the two ends. This CDR3 region has 17 residues. Germline V lookup: CDR1 SSHAT, CDR2 FNYEAQ (reference sequence). The CDR3 DNA follows: TGTGCCAGCAGCTTAGAAGGACTTTCTGGCCCAGACAATGAGCAGTTCTTC. Encoded protein: CASSLEGLSGPDNEQFF.

The gene calls are TRBV3-1 and TRBJ1-2; D not resolved. The germline V and J ends were trimmed by 1 base and 4 bases, with 7 bases remaining between them. Germline loops: CDR1 LGHDT, CDR2 YNNKEL (reference sequence). The CDR3 is 13 residues long. The CDR3 DNA reads TGTGCCAGCAGCCAAGCGGCTCTCTATGGCTACACCTTC. It specifies CASSQAALYGYTF.